This TCR beta chain was retrieved from a study of cytomegalovirus exposure and HLA in healthy donors. Primers for the PCR totalled 60 Vbeta and 13 Jbeta. Data came from immunoSEQ multiplex PCR; TCRdb stores just in-frame clones and leaves some out. The data contain approximately 170,000 clones, roughly 79% of them singletons. Germline CDR1 and CDR2: SEHNR and FQNEAQ (reference sequence). V lost 10 bases and J 3 bases, leaving 18 bases between the germline ends. The CDR3 totals 14 residues. The sequence was obtained from a man aged 35-49 years in good health and CMV-seronegative. The chain is built from TRBV7-9 and TRBJ1-1; no firm D call. Specimen: PBMCs. CDR3 loop: CATSLAAGYTEAFF. The CDR3 region has the DNA TGTGCCACAAGCTTAGCGGCGGGGTACACTGAAGCTTTCTTT. The full variable domain, completed using reference TRBV7-9 and TRBJ1-1, is DTGVSQNPRHKITKRGQNVTFRCDPISEHNRLYWYRQTLGQGPEFLTYFQNEAQLEKSRLLSDRFSAERPKGSFSTLEIQRTEQGDSAMYLCATSLAAGYTEAFFGQGTRLTVV.